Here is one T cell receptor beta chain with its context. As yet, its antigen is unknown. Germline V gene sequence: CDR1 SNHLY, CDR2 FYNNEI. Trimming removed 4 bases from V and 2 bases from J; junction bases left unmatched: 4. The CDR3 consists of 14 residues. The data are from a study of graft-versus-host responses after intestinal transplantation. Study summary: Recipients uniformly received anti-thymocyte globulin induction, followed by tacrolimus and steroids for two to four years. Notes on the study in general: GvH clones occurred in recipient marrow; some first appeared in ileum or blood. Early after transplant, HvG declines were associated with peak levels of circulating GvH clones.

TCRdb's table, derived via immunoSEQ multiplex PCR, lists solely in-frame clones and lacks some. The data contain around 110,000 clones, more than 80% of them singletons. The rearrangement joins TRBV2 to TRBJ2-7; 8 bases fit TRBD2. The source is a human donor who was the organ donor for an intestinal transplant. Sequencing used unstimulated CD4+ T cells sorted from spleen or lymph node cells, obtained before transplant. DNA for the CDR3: TGTGCCAGCAGTGTGAGCGGGAGCGCCTACGAGCAGTACTTC. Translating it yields CASSVSGSAYEQYF.